Below are 19 T cell receptor beta chains sequenced from a single sample in a study of shared clonotypes between healthy human individuals. This table comes from immunoSEQ multiplex PCR, and its TCRdb copy is limited to in-frame clones, with some not included. The data hold about 2.3 million clones, with 80% to 95% observed a single time. Source material: naive CD4+ T cells from PBMCs. Subset reported: CD45RA+ positively selected. All receptors come from a man aged 18 to 29 in good health. Some clones in this sample may be carry-over from other donors' samples.

This sequence joins TRBV2 and TRBJ2-5, with 7 bases matching TRBD1. Germline CDR1 SNHLY, CDR2 FYNNEI. This CDR3 is built from 15 residues. Trimming removed 4 bases from V and 0 bases from J; junction bases left unmatched: 5. CDR3 in DNA: TGTGCCAGCAGTGTTAACAGGGGCCACCAAGAGACCCAGTACTTC. Its protein is CASSVNRGHQETQYF.

The CDR3 DNA sequence: TGTGCCAGCAGTTTCAGGCAGGACCTCAATGGCTACACCTTC. Encoded protein: CASSFRQDLNGYTF. The V gene is TRBV27, the J gene TRBJ1-2; D uncertain. Per germline, CDR1 MNHEY and CDR2 SMNVEV (reference sequence). V shed 3 bases and J shed 6 bases, with 14 bases lying between them. This CDR3 spans 14 amino acids.

The rearrangement uses TRBV27 and TRBJ2-2; D is unresolved. The length of the CDR3 is 17 residues. Germline-derived CDR1 and CDR2 are MNHEY and SMNVEV (reference sequence). V gave up 5 bases and J gave up 2 bases, with 18 bases separating them. In DNA, the CDR3 is TGTGCCAGCAGTGCGATCCAGAAAAAGTCCAACACCGGGGAGCTGTTTTTT. It codes for CASSAIQKKSNTGELFF.

The chain employs TRBV27 and TRBJ2-2; D call uncertain. CDR3 length: 14 residues. V lost 4 bases and J 5 bases, leaving 11 bases between the germline ends. CDR1 and CDR2 (germline): MNHEY, SMNVEV (reference sequence). The DNA for the CDR3 is TGTGCCAGCAGTTCCTATGGGAAGACCGGGGAGCTGTTTTTT. Protein: CASSSYGKTGELFF.

The chain employs TRBV7-9 and TRBJ2-7; unclear D gene. Trimming removed 3 bases at V and 0 bases at J, with 12 bases between. In germline, CDR1 is SEHNR, CDR2 FQNEAQ (reference sequence). This CDR3 has 15 amino acids. The CDR3 nucleotides read TGTGCCAGCAGCTTCCCCGTAGGCCGCTCCTACGAGCAGTACTTC. As protein: CASSFPVGRSYEQYF.

The chain uses TRBV30 and TRBJ2-7, with 10 bases aligning to TRBD1. Trimming at V came to 7 bases and at J to 2 bases, leaving 8 bases not matched to a gene. The CDR3 spans 14 residues. Germline V gene sequence: CDR1 GTSNPN, CDR2 SVGIG (reference sequence). The CDR3 protein is CAFNLGQGAYEQYF. CDR3 DNA sequence: TGTGCCTTTAACCTAGGACAGGGGGCCTACGAGCAGTACTTC. The full variable domain, completed using reference TRBV30 and TRBJ2-7, is SQTIHQWPATLVQPVGSPLSLECTVEGTSNPNLYWYRQAAGRGLQLLFYSVGIGQISSEVPQNLSASRPQDRQFILSSKKLLLSDSGFYLCAFNLGQGAYEQYFGPGTRLTVT.

CDR3 residues: CASRPLPTGGNEKLFF. CDR3 nucleotide sequence: TGTGCCAGCAGACCACTCCCGACAGGGGGTAATGAAAAACTGTTTTTT. The rearrangement links TRBV27 to TRBJ1-4; the match to TRBD1 covers 9 bases. Germline CDR1 reads MNHEY; CDR2 reads SMNVEV (reference sequence). Losses at the gene ends were 6 bases for V and 4 bases for J; bases not matched to a gene: 9. There are 16 residues in the CDR3.

In DNA form, the CDR3 reads TGTGCCAGCAGCTTAGACAGGGGGGAGGTTCAGCCCCAGCATTTT. This codes for CASSLDRGEVQPQHF. The chain is built from TRBV7-2 and TRBJ1-5; TRBD1 matches 8 bases. Germline values: CDR1 SGHTA, CDR2 FQGNSA. The trim removed 1 base at V and 6 bases at J, leaving 5 bases unmatched. The CDR3 loop spans 15 amino acids.

This chain connects TRBV21-1 to TRBJ2-5; TRBD1, the D gene given by the table, was not confirmed from the DNA. TRBV21-1 is described as a pseudogene. This CDR3 region has 20 residues. Here the CDR3 DNA reads TGTGCCAGCAGCAAACCAGAACAACAGGACAGCCGTCCCCACCAAGAGACCCAGTACTTC. Protein product: CASSKPEQQDSRPHQETQYF.

Only one count was recorded for this clone. Written as DNA, the CDR3 is TGTGCCAGCAGCGTAAGTGTAAACGGGGAGCTGTTTTTT. Protein sequence: CASSVSVNGELFF. V gene TRBV9 combines with J gene TRBJ2-2; no firm D call. The CDR3 is 13 residues long. V lost 1 base to trimming and J lost 7 bases, with 8 bases between them. Germline CDR1 and CDR2: SGDLS and YYNGEE.

The genes are TRBV29-1 and TRBJ2-7; D is uncertain. The ends were cut back, 4 bases at V and 6 bases at J, with 19 bases in the middle. This CDR3 contains 14 residues. Germline V gene sequence: CDR1 SQVTM, CDR2 ANQGSEA. CDR3 amino acids: CSVVMRLYTGEQYF. The CDR3 coding sequence is TGCAGCGTTGTTATGCGCCTATATACCGGCGAGCAGTACTTC.

This chain links TRBV12-5 with TRBJ2-5, with D uncertain. This CDR3 region has 13 residues. V was clipped by 2 bases and J by 3 bases, with 7 bases between them. The V gene's germline CDR1 is LGHNT and CDR2 FRNRAP. In DNA, the CDR3 is TGTGCTAGTGGTTTGTTTGGGGAAGAGACCCAGTACTTC. Protein sequence: CASGLFGEETQYF.

The rearrangement links TRBV6-5 to TRBJ2-7; D is uncertain. Germline V CDR1 and CDR2: MNHEY, SVGAGI. The CDR3 extends over 16 amino acids. The V and J ends lost 0 bases and 0 bases respectively, with 12 bases between them. CDR3 coding DNA: TGTGCCAGCAGTTACTCGCTTTTAGGCAGCTCCTACGAGCAGTACTTC. Its protein product is CASSYSLLGSSYEQYF.

The V call is TRBV11-2, the J call TRBJ1-2, with no clear D. The germline V gene has CDR1 SGHAT and CDR2 FQNNGV. V was trimmed by 1 base and J by 8 bases, leaving 17 bases between them. The CDR3 is 15 residues long. Written as DNA, the CDR3 is TGTGCCAGCAGCTTAGGGCGCGGATACCACAGCGGCTACACCTTC. This sequence encodes CASSLGRGYHSGYTF.

The V and J genes are TRBV19 and TRBJ1-1; TRBD1 agrees at 8 bases. The CDR3 is 15 amino acids. The junction had 8 bases not matched to a gene; V was cut back by 5 bases and J by 3 bases. Germline V gives CDR1 LNHDA, CDR2 SQIVND (reference sequence). CDR3 in amino acids: CASSVGQGLYTEAFF. The CDR3 DNA reads as TGTGCCAGTAGTGTAGGACAGGGTTTATACACTGAAGCTTTCTTT.

The chain recombines TRBV28 with TRBJ2-3; tentatively, D is TRBD2 (5 bases). From germline, CDR1 is MDHEN and CDR2 SYDVKM. With 5 bases removed from V and 2 bases from J, the gap between germline ends came to 8 bases. The CDR3 runs to 13 residues. The CDR3 loop reads CASSTDFTDTQYF. The DNA for the CDR3 is TGTGCCAGCAGTACGGACTTCACAGATACGCAGTATTTT.

CDR3 sequence (DNA): TGCAGCGTTGAAGGGGGCCAGGGAGTTTACAATGAGCAGTTCTTC. This codes for CSVEGGQGVYNEQFF. The chain carries TRBV29-1 and TRBJ2-1; the D gene could be TRBD1 or TRBD2 (5 bases each). Germline assignment: CDR1 SQVTM and CDR2 ANQGSEA. Trimming stripped 1 base from V and 4 bases from J, with 14 bases between. The CDR3 runs 15 residues.

Comments on this clone: Other DNA sequences in this specimen translate into the identical CDR3. The V gene is TRBV6-5, the J gene TRBJ2-5, with TRBD2 matching 10 bases. The CDR3 length is 14 residues. The germline V gene has CDR1 MNHEY and CDR2 SVGAGI. Trimming cost V 0 bases and J 5 bases; bases outside gene matches: 0. The CDR3 sequence: CASSYSTSGETQYF. CDR3 nucleotides: TGTGCCAGCAGTTACTCGACTAGCGGGGAGACCCAGTACTTC.

This clone was seen a handful of times. This rearrangement joins TRBV7-9 to TRBJ1-5; D is undetermined. Germline-derived CDR1 and CDR2 are SEHNR and FQNEAQ (reference sequence). The CDR3 is 14 residues long. V lost 1 base and J 9 bases, leaving 13 bases between the germline ends. CDR3 in DNA: TGTGCCAGCAGCTTAGGGCAGGCCGGGAGGCCCCAGCATTTT. Encoded protein: CASSLGQAGRPQHF.